A single sample is the source of the 29 T cell receptor beta chains below, sequenced in a study of blood T cell repertoires in COVID-19 (dated by TCRdb to the early 2020s). To prepare the library, the immunoSEQ multiplex PCR assay was applied. Held by TCRdb, this immuneACCESS table contains in-frame sequences only and omits some clones. Under half of the omission traces to an unresolved V gene where checked; the cause of the rest is unknown. The sample data list roughly 44,000 clones, and roughly 90% of these were observed just once. Roughly 13% of the sample rests with the top ten. Sequencing was performed on peripheral blood. These receptors came from an elderly man with acute or convalescent COVID-19.

The chain joins TRBV3-1 (or the pseudogene TRBV3-2) to TRBJ2-7; perhaps TRBD2 as D (6 bases). The CDR3 spans 12 residues. Germline V lookup: CDR1 LGHDT, CDR2 YNNKEL (reference sequence). Trimming removed 4 bases at V and 5 bases at J, with 9 bases between. The CDR3 here is CASSPRGNEQYF. The DNA for the CDR3 is TGTGCCAGCAGCCCCCGGGGGAACGAGCAGTACTTC.

V and J are TRBV7-3 and TRBJ1-2; TRBD1 might be the D (6 bases). The CDR3 length is 14 residues. Trimming took off 5 bases at V and 0 bases at J, with 10 bases between the two ends. Germline CDR1 is SGHTA and CDR2 is FQGTGA. Here the CDR3 DNA reads TGTGCCAGCAGCCCGGACAGATCTAACTATGGCTACACCTTC. It encodes CASSPDRSNYGYTF.

J is TRBJ1-2 and V is TRBV14, with 8 bases identical to TRBD1. Germline V gene sequence: CDR1 SGHDN, CDR2 FVKESK. The trim removed 4 bases at V and 8 bases at J, leaving 6 bases unmatched. This CDR3 is 13 amino acids long. The CDR3 sequence: CASSRQGAGGYTF. The CDR3 DNA reads as TGTGCCAGCAGCCGTCAGGGGGCTGGGGGCTACACCTTC.

The rearrangement uses TRBV25-1 and TRBJ2-3; 8 bases line up with TRBD2. Trimming took 4 bases from V and 4 from J; bases not matched to a gene: 10. CDR1 is MGHDK and CDR2 is SYGVNS in the germline V gene. The length of the CDR3 is 16 residues. CDR3 amino acids: CASSGPGTRGPDTQYF. In DNA, the CDR3 is TGTGCCAGCAGTGGACCCGGGACTAGAGGGCCAGATACGCAGTATTTT.

This clone has only one observation. The V and J genes are TRBV7-9 and TRBJ2-3; D unresolved. Germline V lookup: CDR1 SEHNR, CDR2 FQNEAQ (reference sequence). The V gene lost 1 base and the J gene lost 0 bases, with 8 bases spanning the gap. There are 15 residues in the CDR3. This CDR3 is CASSLDAVSTDTQYF. In nucleotides, the CDR3 is TGTGCCAGCAGCTTAGACGCGGTTAGCACAGATACGCAGTATTTT.

This clone was picked up one time. V usage is TRBV19 and J usage is TRBJ1-1; no firm D call. The CDR3 is 14 amino acids. CDR1 is LNHDA, CDR2 SQIVND, per germline (reference sequence). Deletions cut 3 bases from V and 0 bases from J, with 8 bases between. The CDR3 sequence is CASSIGGVNTEAFF. CDR3 nucleotides: TGTGCCAGTAGTATTGGCGGGGTGAACACTGAAGCTTTCTTT.

This chain connects TRBV10-3 to TRBJ2-1; 12 bases fit TRBD2. CDR1 and CDR2 from the germline V gene are ENHRY and SYGVKD. After removal of 2 bases from V and 4 bases from J, the junction contained 6 bases not matched to a gene. The CDR3 spans 17 residues. This CDR3 reads CAISEDGTSGGYNEQFF. CDR3 nucleotides: TGTGCCATCAGTGAGGACGGAACTAGCGGGGGGTACAATGAGCAGTTCTTC.

The chain combines TRBV11-2 with TRBJ2-7; D perhaps matches TRBD1 (5 bases). CDR1 SGHAT and CDR2 FQNNGV come from the germline V gene. V shed 0 bases and J shed 5 bases, with 14 bases lying between them. The CDR3 sequence is 15 residues long. The CDR3: CASSLDEQGRDEQYF. The CDR3 DNA sequence: TGTGCCAGCAGCTTAGATGAGCAGGGTCGGGACGAGCAGTACTTC.

This chain joins TRBV5-1 and TRBJ2-5; possible D gene TRBD1, 8 bases. Germline V lookup: CDR1 SGHRS, CDR2 YFSETQ. This CDR3 is 17 amino acids long. The ends were cut back, 3 bases at V and 5 bases at J, with 23 bases in the middle. DNA for the CDR3: TGCGCCAGCAGCTACACTTTGGCAGGACAGGGAGGGGAGACCCAGTACTTC. As protein: CASSYTLAGQGGETQYF.

The rearrangement links TRBV6-5 to TRBJ2-1, with 8 bases that match TRBD2. The CDR3 has 14 residues. The V segment lost 10 bases and the J segment 0 bases; nucleotides outside the gene matches: 5. Germline lookup yields CDR1 MNHEY and CDR2 SVGAGI. CDR3 nucleotides: TGTGCCACCTCCCGGGGGGGCTCCTACAATGAGCAGTTCTTC. Amino acid sequence: CATSRGGSYNEQFF.

J is TRBJ2-3 and V is TRBV27, with 7 bases lining up with TRBD2. CDR1 and CDR2 from the germline V gene are MNHEY and SMNVEV (reference sequence). The CDR3 consists of 14 residues. Losses at the gene ends were 4 bases for V and 7 bases for J; bases not matched to a gene: 8. CDR3 sequence reads: CASSWRGIENTQYF. In nucleotides, the CDR3 is TGTGCCAGCAGTTGGCGGGGGATTGAAAATACGCAGTATTTT.

The rearrangement joins TRBV7-2 to TRBJ1-1; TRBD1 might be the D (6 bases). The germline V and J ends were trimmed by 5 bases and 3 bases, with 19 bases remaining between them. CDR1 and CDR2 (germline): SGHTA, FQGNSA. The CDR3 runs to 16 residues. The CDR3 DNA reads as TGTGCCAGCAGCCCAAGCCGGGGGGGCCTGTACACTGAAGCTTTCTTT. Its translation: CASSPSRGGLYTEAFF.

CDR3 sequence (DNA): TGTGCCTGGAGTGGGCCTTCCCAGGGGACGCAGTATTTT. It codes for CAWSGPSQGTQYF. The chain is built from TRBV30 and TRBJ2-3; D is possibly TRBD1 (6 bases). Trimming stripped 1 base from V and 9 bases from J, with 14 bases between. CDR3 length: 13 residues. Germline CDR1 reads GTSNPN; CDR2 reads SVGIG (reference sequence).

The V and J genes are TRBV6-6 and TRBJ2-4; a weak D match, TRBD2 (7 bases). The CDR3 has 15 amino acids. V was trimmed by 6 bases and J by 0 bases, leaving 12 bases between them. Per germline, CDR1 MNHNY and CDR2 SVGAGI (reference sequence). The CDR3 reads CASRWGGPAKNIQYF. CDR3 bases: TGTGCCAGCAGGTGGGGGGGCCCAGCCAAAAACATTCAGTACTTC.

In DNA form, the CDR3 reads TGCGCCAGCAGCTTGGCCTCAGGGACTTATAATTCACCCCTCCACTTT. It translates to CASSLASGTYNSPLHF. The chain couples TRBV5-1 to TRBJ1-6; tentatively, D is TRBD1 (5 bases). CDR1 is SGHRS, CDR2 YFSETQ, per germline. Trimming shortened V by 0 bases and J by 4 bases, and 11 bases separated the two germline ends. This CDR3 spans 16 amino acids. Full variable domain (outside the CDR3, taken from reference TRBV5-1 and TRBJ1-6): KAGVTQTPRYLIKTRGQQVTLSCSPISGHRSVSWYQQTPGQGLQFLFEYFSETQRNKGNFPGRFSGRQFSNSRSEMNVSTLELGDSALYLCASSLASGTYNSPLHFGNGTRLTVT.

V is TRBV30 and J is TRBJ2-7; D not resolved. This CDR3 has 12 residues. The V end was cut by 4 bases, the J end by 2 bases, with 9 bases between. Germline CDR1 and CDR2: GTSNPN and SVGIG (reference sequence). CDR3 sequence: CAWNHGAYEQYF. Written as DNA, the CDR3 is TGTGCCTGGAATCACGGAGCCTACGAGCAGTACTTC.

The chain joins TRBV11-2 to TRBJ1-1, with no clear D. CDR3 size: 13 residues. Germline CDR1 reads SGHAT; CDR2 reads FQNNGV. The V gene lost 0 bases and the J gene lost 7 bases, with 9 bases spanning the gap. The CDR3 region has the DNA TGTGCCAGCAGCTTAGAACGAGGGATTGAAGCTTTCTTT. It translates to CASSLERGIEAFF.

The chain has TRBV5-1 and TRBJ2-2, with 10 bases matching TRBD1. The length of the CDR3 is 15 residues. Unmatched junction bases numbered 3, after V lost 4 bases and J lost 3 bases. Germline V gene lookup returns CDR1 SGHRS and CDR2 YFSETQ. The CDR3 is CASSPGQGHTGELFF. DNA of the CDR3: TGCGCCAGCAGCCCGGGACAGGGGCACACCGGGGAGCTGTTTTTT.

The chain links TRBV2 to TRBJ2-2; 8 nucleotides align to TRBD1. The CDR3 is 14 residues long. V dropped 6 bases and J dropped 4; count of bases not matched to a gene: 4. Germline V lookup: CDR1 SNHLY, CDR2 FYNNEI. CDR3 loop: CASRGQGSTGELFF. The CDR3 nucleotides read TGTGCCAGCAGAGGACAGGGCTCCACCGGGGAGCTGTTTTTT.

This chain links TRBV28 with TRBJ2-7; 9 bases fit TRBD1. The length of the CDR3 is 15 residues. Germline CDR1 and CDR2: MDHEN and SYDVKM. V shed 6 bases, J shed 5 bases, and the junction held 11 bases outside the gene matches. The CDR3 nucleotides are TGTGCCAGCAGGGGCTCAGGGACAGGGCGAGACGAGCAGTACTTC. This gives the protein CASRGSGTGRDEQYF.

A few counts support this clone. This sequence joins TRBV18 and TRBJ2-5; D is perhaps TRBD1 (6 bases). The V and J ends lost 3 bases and 4 bases respectively, with 15 bases between them. This CDR3 has 15 amino acids. From germline, CDR1 is KGHSH and CDR2 LQKENI. The CDR3 spells CASSPSRETGETQYF. The CDR3 nucleotides read TGTGCCAGCTCACCCAGCAGGGAGACAGGAGAGACCCAGTACTTC.

The chain uses TRBV7-8 and TRBJ2-7; a possible D gene is TRBD1 (6 bases). The CDR3 loop spans 12 amino acids. The V gene's germline CDR1 is SGHVS and CDR2 FQNEAQ. V lost 4 bases and J lost 6, with 10 bases in between. The CDR3 DNA sequence: TGTGCCAGCAGCTCGACAGGCTCCGAGCAGTACTTC. This gives the protein CASSSTGSEQYF. Full variable domain (rest looked up from reference TRBV7-8 and TRBJ2-7): GAGVSQSPRYKVAKRGQDVALRCDPISGHVSLFWYQQALGQGPEFLTYFQNEAQLDKSGLPSDRFFAERPEGSVSTLKIQRTQQEDSAVYLCASSSTGSEQYFGPGTRLTVT.

In its sample, this clone was seen once. The chain recombines TRBV7-2 with TRBJ2-2; the match to TRBD2 covers 9 bases. The J segment lost 3 bases and the V segment lost 5 bases, leaving 4 bases of the junction unmatched. Germline V CDR1 and CDR2: SGHTA, FQGNSA. This CDR3 contains 15 residues. CDR3 sequence (DNA): TGTGCCAGCAGCCTTAGCGGGGGTGACACCGGGGAGCTGTTTTTT. Its translation is CASSLSGGDTGELFF.

The chain couples TRBV2 to TRBJ2-7; a weak D match, TRBD2 (6 bases). The CDR3 is made up of 14 amino acids. Trimming removed 4 bases from V and 2 bases from J, with 12 bases in between. Germline V gives CDR1 SNHLY, CDR2 FYNNEI. The CDR3 nucleotides read TGTGCCAGCAGTGGTCCTAGCGCAACCTACGAGCAGTACTTC. Its protein is CASSGPSATYEQYF.

This clone was found a few times. This chain connects TRBV7-3 to TRBJ2-5; possibly TRBD2 for D (6 bases). The length of the CDR3 is 16 residues. With 0 bases removed from V and 4 bases from J, the gap between germline ends came to 15 bases. In germline, CDR1 is SGHTA, CDR2 FQGTGA. CDR3 protein: CASSLTGRRAAETQYF. The CDR3 DNA follows: TGTGCCAGCAGCTTAACAGGGAGGCGGGCGGCAGAGACCCAGTACTTC.

V usage is TRBV5-5 and J usage is TRBJ2-7; TRBD1 aligns across 9 bases. With V trimmed by 0 bases and J by 5 bases, 6 bases remained unmatched. From germline, CDR1 is SGHKS and CDR2 YYEKEE (reference sequence). This CDR3 spans 15 amino acids. The CDR3 loop is CASSLVTGGINEQYF. DNA of the CDR3: TGTGCCAGCAGCTTGGTGACAGGGGGAATCAACGAGCAGTACTTC.

The gene calls are TRBV19 and TRBJ2-2, with TRBD2 matching 10 bases. Germline CDR1 reads LNHDA; CDR2 reads SQIVND (reference sequence). V lost 6 bases, J lost 2 bases, and 9 bases stayed unmatched. CDR3 length: 17 amino acids. Here the CDR3 reads CASSTGQRGGNTGELFF. The CDR3 region has the DNA TGTGCCAGTAGCACTGGCCAGCGGGGGGGAAACACCGGGGAGCTGTTTTTT.

The rearrangement uses TRBV7-8 and TRBJ1-5; possible D gene TRBD1, 6 bases. The germline V gene has CDR1 SGHVS and CDR2 FQNEAQ. The CDR3 covers 13 residues. V dropped 5 bases and J dropped 13 bases, with 18 bases sitting between them. The CDR3 reads CASSQVRDTLQHF. As DNA, the CDR3 is TGTGCCAGCAGCCAGGTTCGGGACACCCTGCAGCATTTT.

V usage is TRBV7-2 and J usage is TRBJ1-1; D is undetermined. The V end was cut by 5 bases, the J end by 5 bases, with 6 bases between. There are 11 residues in the CDR3. Germline values: CDR1 SGHTA, CDR2 FQGNSA. The CDR3 is CASSPQTEAFF. CDR3 DNA sequence: TGTGCCAGCAGCCCCCAGACTGAAGCTTTCTTT.